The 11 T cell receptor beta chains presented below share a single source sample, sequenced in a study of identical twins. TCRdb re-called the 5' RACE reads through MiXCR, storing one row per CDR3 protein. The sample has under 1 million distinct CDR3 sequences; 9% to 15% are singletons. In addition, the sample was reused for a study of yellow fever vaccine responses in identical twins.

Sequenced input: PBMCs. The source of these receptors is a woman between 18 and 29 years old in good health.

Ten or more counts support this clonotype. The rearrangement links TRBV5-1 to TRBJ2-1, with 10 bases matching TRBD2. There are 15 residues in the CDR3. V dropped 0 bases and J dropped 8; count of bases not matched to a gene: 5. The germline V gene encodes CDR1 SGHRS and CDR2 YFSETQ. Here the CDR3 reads CASSLVSSGGDEQFF. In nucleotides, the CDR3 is TGCGCCAGCAGCTTGGTGTCTAGCGGGGGCGATGAGCAGTTCTTC.

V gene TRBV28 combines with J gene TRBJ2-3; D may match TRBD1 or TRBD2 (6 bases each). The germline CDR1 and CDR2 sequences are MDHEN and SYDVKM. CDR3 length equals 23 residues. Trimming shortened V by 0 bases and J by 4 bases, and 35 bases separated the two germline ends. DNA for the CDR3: TGTGCCAGCAGTTTATGCCCCACGGACTCTCTCGGAGGGTCCCTGAGGGGGTCAGATACGCAGTATTTT. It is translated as CASSLCPTDSLGGSLRGSDTQYF.

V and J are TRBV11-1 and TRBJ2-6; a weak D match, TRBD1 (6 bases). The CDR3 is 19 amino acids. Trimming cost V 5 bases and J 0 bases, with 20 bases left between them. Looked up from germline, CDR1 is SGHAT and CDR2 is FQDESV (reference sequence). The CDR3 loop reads CASSPTRGQRSSGANVLTF. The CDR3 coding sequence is TGTGCCAGCAGCCCGACCAGGGGACAAAGAAGCTCTGGGGCCAACGTCCTGACTTTC.

CDR3 in amino acids: CSAGTRPNEQFF. The CDR3 DNA reads TGCAGCGCTGGGACACGTCCCAATGAGCAGTTCTTC. The J gene is TRBJ2-1, the V gene TRBV29-1; TRBD1 might be the D (6 bases). Deletions cut 7 bases from V and 6 bases from J, with 13 bases between. This CDR3 is built from 12 residues. Germline CDR1 and CDR2: SQVTM and ANQGSEA.

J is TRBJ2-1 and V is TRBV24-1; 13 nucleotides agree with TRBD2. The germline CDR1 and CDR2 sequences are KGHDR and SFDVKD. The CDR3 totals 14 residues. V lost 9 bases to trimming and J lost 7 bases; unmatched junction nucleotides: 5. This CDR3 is CATELAGGPNEQFF. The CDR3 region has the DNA TGTGCCACCGAACTAGCGGGAGGGCCGAATGAGCAGTTCTTC.

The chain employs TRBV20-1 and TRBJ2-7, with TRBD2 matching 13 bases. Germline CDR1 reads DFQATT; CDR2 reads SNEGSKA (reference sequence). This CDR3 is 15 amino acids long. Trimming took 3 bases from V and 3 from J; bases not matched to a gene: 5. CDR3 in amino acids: CSARTSGRSSYEQYF. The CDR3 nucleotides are TGCAGTGCTAGGACTAGCGGGAGGAGTAGCTACGAGCAGTACTTC.

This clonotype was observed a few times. CDR3 amino acids: CASSYSMGPYEQYF. For the CDR3, the DNA is TGTGCCAGCAGTTACTCGATGGGTCCCTACGAGCAGTACTTC. The J gene is TRBJ2-7, the V gene TRBV6-5; D is unresolved. V shed 0 bases and J shed 2 bases, with 8 bases lying between them. CDR1 is MNHEY, CDR2 SVGAGI, per germline. CDR3 length equals 14 residues.

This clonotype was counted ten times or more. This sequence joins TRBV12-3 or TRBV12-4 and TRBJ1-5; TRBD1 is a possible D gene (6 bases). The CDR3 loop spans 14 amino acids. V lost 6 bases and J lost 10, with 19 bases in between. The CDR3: CASSPGRGMDPQHF. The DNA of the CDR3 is TGTGCCAGCAGCCCCGGGAGGGGGATGGATCCCCAGCATTTT.

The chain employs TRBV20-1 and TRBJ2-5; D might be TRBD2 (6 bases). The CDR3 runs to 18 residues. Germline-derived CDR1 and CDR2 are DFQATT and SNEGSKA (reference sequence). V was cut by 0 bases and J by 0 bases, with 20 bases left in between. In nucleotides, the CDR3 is TGCAGTGCTAGAGACCCCCCTCTTACACGGGGGAACCAAGAGACCCAGTACTTC. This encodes CSARDPPLTRGNQETQYF.

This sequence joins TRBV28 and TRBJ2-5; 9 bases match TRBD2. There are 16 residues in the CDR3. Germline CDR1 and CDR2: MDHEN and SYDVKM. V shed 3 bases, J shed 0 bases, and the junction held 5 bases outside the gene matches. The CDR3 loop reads CASSLTSGAYQETQYF. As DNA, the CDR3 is TGTGCCAGCAGTTTGACTAGCGGCGCATACCAAGAGACCCAGTACTTC. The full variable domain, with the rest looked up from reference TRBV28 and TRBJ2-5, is DVKVTQSSRYLVKRTGEKVFLECVQDMDHENMFWYRQDPGLGLRLIYFSYDVKMKEKGDIPEGYSVSREKKERFSLILESASTNQTSMYLCASSLTSGAYQETQYFGPGTRLLVL.

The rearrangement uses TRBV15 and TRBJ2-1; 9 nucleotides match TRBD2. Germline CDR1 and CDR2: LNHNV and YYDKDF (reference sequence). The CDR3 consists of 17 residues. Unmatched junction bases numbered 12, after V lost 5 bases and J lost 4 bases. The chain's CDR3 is CATSGYAGLALYNEQFF. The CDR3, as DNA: TGTGCCACCAGCGGATACGCGGGACTAGCCCTATACAATGAGCAGTTCTTC.